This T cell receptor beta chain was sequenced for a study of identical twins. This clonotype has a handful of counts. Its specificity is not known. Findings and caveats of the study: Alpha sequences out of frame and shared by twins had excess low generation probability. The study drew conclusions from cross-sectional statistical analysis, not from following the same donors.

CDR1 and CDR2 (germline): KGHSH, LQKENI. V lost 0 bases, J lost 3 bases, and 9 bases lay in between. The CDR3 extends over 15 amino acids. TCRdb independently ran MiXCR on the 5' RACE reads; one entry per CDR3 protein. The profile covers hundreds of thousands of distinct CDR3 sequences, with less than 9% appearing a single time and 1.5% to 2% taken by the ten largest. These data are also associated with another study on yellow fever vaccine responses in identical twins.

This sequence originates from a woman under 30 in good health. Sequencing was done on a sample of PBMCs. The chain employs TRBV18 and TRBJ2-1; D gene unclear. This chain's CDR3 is CASSPPPSGYNEQFF. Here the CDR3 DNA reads TGTGCCAGCTCACCACCGCCTAGTGGCTACAATGAGCAGTTCTTC.